There are many counts of the clone carrying this T cell receptor beta chain. Antigen: not known. TCRdb passed the reads through MiXCR, listing each CDR3 protein once. The table has approximately 76,000 distinct CDR3 sequences, around 3.5% seen once; the top ten hold 4% to 5.5%. The CDR3 extends over 13 amino acids. CDR1 SGHTA and CDR2 FQGNSA come from the germline V gene. The V and J ends lost 0 bases and 7 bases respectively, with 4 bases between them. This sample was taken from a study of T cell repertoires in cytomegalovirus infection. About the research overall: Public TCR beta signatures provided an indication of both CMV infection and a matching HLA type. Study-level points and caveats: What dominated the ex vivo response were HLA-C-restricted CMV-specific TCR beta clonotypes. Cumulative public TCR beta family frequency identified CMV carriers with the relevant HLA.

V is TRBV7-2 and J is TRBJ1-6; no clear D gene. This sequence originates from a human donor in good health (CMV status not recorded). Some clones in this sample may be carry-over from other donors' samples. The sample consisted of PBMCs. CDR3 sequence reads: CASSLAANSPLHF. The CDR3 DNA follows: TGTGCCAGCAGCTTAGCGGCAAATTCACCCCTCCACTTT.